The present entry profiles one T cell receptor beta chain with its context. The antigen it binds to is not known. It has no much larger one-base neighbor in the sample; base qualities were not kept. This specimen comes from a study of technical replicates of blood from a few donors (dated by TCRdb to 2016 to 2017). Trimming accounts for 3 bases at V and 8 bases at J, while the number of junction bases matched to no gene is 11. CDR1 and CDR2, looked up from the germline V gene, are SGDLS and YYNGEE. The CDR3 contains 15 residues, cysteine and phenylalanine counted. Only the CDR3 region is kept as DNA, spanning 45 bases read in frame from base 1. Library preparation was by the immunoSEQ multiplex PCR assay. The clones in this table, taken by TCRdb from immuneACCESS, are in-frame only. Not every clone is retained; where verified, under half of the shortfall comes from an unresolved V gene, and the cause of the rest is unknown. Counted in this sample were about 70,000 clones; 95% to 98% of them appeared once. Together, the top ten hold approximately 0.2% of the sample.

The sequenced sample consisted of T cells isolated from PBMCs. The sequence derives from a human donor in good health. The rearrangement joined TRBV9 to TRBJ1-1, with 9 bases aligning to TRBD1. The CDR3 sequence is CASSGDGTGFMEAFF. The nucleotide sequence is TGTGCCAGCAGCGGAGACGGGACAGGGTTTATGGAAGCTTTCTTT.